This T cell receptor (beta chain) originates from a study of blood T cells in healthy people across ages. This clonotype occurred a few times. This CDR3 has 15 amino acids. The authors ran a second PCR of 7 to 11 cycles using a sample-barcoded 5' primer and a J-beta primer mix. TCRdb reanalysed the 5' RACE reads using MiXCR and keeps one entry per CDR3 protein. The data show around 850,000 distinct CDR3 sequences, 35% to 40% seen once. This sequence originates from a man between 18 and 29 years old in good health. V gene TRBV21-1 combines with J gene TRBJ2-4; TRBD1 was called by the table and not checked on the DNA. TRBV21-1 is assigned pseudogene status. The specimen sequenced was blood. The CDR3: CASSKGEGALNIQYF. CDR3 DNA sequence: TGTGCCAGCAGCAAAGGGGAGGGGGCGTTGAACATTCAGTACTTC.